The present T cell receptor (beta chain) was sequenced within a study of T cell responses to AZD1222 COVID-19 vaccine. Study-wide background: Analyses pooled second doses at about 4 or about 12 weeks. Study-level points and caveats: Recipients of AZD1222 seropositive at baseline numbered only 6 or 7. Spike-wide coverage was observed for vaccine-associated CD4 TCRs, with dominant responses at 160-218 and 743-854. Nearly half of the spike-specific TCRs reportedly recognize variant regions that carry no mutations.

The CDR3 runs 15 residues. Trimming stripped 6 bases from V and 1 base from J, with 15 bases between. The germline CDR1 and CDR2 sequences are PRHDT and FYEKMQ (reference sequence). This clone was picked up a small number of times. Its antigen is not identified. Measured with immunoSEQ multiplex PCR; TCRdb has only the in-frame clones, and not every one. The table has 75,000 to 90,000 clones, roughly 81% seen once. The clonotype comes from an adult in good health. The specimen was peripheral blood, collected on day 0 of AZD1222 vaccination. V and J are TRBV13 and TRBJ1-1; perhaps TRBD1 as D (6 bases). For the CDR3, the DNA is TGTGCCAGCAGGACCCGAGGGGGAACGAACACTGAAGCTTTCTTT. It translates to CASRTRGGTNTEAFF.